Following are 20 T cell receptor beta chains from one sample sequenced in a study of blood T cells in healthy people across ages. Alongside a J-beta primer mix, a sample-barcoded 5' primer served in a second PCR lasting roughly 7 to 12 cycles. One entry per CDR3 protein, called by TCRdb with MiXCR from the 5' RACE reads. The sample shows 750,000 or so distinct CDR3 sequences, approximately 25% of them seen only once. The same sample was also used in a study of T cells of mothers and their children.

The sequencing input was blood. The receptors come from a boy younger than 18 in good health.

This chain connects TRBV20-1 to TRBJ1-4; D ambiguous. The CDR3 has 15 residues. V lost 2 bases and J 6 bases, leaving 16 bases between the germline ends. Germline values: CDR1 DFQATT, CDR2 SNEGSKA (reference sequence). The CDR3 here is CSARLFVPGDEKLFF. The CDR3 bases are TGCAGTGCTAGATTGTTCGTCCCGGGCGATGAAAAACTGTTTTTT.

A word on this clonotype: A junction boundary mismatches the germline segment, possibly from a read error. The CDR3 sequence is CASSEVRGFSYEQYF. In DNA, the CDR3 is TGCGCCAGCAGTGAGGTACGGGGGTTTTCCTACGAGCAGTACTTC. The chain carries TRBV2 and TRBJ2-7, with D possibly TRBD2 on 6 matching bases. The V gene's germline CDR1 is SNHLY and CDR2 FYNNEI. The CDR3 covers 15 residues.

This clonotype was found a few times. The chain employs TRBV7-2 and TRBJ1-4; D call uncertain. Per germline, CDR1 SGHTA and CDR2 FQGNSA. The V gene lost 3 bases and the J gene lost 7 bases, with 9 bases spanning the gap. The length of the CDR3 is 13 residues. In DNA form, the CDR3 reads TGTGCCAGCAGCTTTGGGCCGGTTGAAAAACTGTTTTTT. Its protein is CASSFGPVEKLFF.

The chain employs TRBV7-9 and TRBJ2-1, with 11 bases identical to TRBD2. Trimming cost V 3 bases and J 1 base; bases outside gene matches: 8. Germline loops: CDR1 SEHNR, CDR2 FQNEAQ (reference sequence). The CDR3 extends over 18 amino acids. The DNA of the CDR3 is TGTGCCAGCAGCTTCGCTAGCGGGAGGACTTTTTCCTACAATGAGCAGTTCTTC. Translation: CASSFASGRTFSYNEQFF.

This clonotype was recorded a few times. V gene TRBV14 combines with J gene TRBJ1-3; no clear D gene. Trimming pared 0 bases from V and 0 bases from J, leaving 9 bases between. This CDR3 has 16 amino acids. The germline V gene has CDR1 SGHDN and CDR2 FVKESK. The CDR3 bases are TGTGCCAGCAGCCAAGATCAATCCAGCTCTGGAAACACCATATATTTT. Protein product: CASSQDQSSSGNTIYF. Using reference TRBV14 and TRBJ1-3 for the parts outside the CDR3, the full variable domain is EAGVTQFPSHSVIEKGQTVTLRCDPISGHDNLYWYRRVMGKEIKFLLHFVKESKQDESGMPNNRFLAERTGGTYSTLKVQPAELEDSGVYFCASSQDQSSSGNTIYFGEGSWLTVV.

This clonotype came up a few times. J is TRBJ1-1 and V is TRBV7-2; D uncertain. V was trimmed by 0 bases and J by 4 bases, leaving 12 bases between them. The CDR3 consists of 15 residues. Germline V lookup: CDR1 SGHTA, CDR2 FQGNSA. DNA for the CDR3: TGTGCCAGCAGCTTAGCGGGGTGGCACCGCACTGAAGCTTTCTTT. It translates to CASSLAGWHRTEAFF.

The chain has TRBV15 and TRBJ2-5, with 10 bases aligning to TRBD1. The DNA end favors TRBJ2-1, so the J call may be wrong. CDR3 length: 16 amino acids. Germline V gene data show CDR1 as LNHNV and CDR2 as YYDKDF (reference sequence). The CDR3 protein is CATSSGGQGIINEQFF. The CDR3 region has the DNA TGTGCCACCAGCAGTGGGGGACAGGGGATTATCAATGAGCAGTTCTTC.

This clonotype showed up just a few times. The chain links TRBV12-3 or TRBV12-4 to TRBJ2-7; TRBD1 is a possible D gene (5 bases). Trimming left V 5 bases short and J 2 bases short, with 13 bases between. The length of the CDR3 is 14 residues. The CDR3 here is CASSPQGSPYEQYF. The CDR3 bases are TGTGCCAGCAGTCCGCAGGGATCCCCCTACGAGCAGTACTTC.

This clonotype was picked up a small number of times. The germline gene is not matched at one end of the junction; a read error may be the cause. The J gene is TRBJ2-2, the V gene TRBV4-1; 8 nucleotides line up with TRBD1. The CDR3 runs to 16 residues. Germline V CDR1 and CDR2: MGHRA, YSYEKL. CDR3 sequence reads: CASSHWTGKKFGGLFF. CDR3 bases: TGCGCCAGCAGCCATTGGACAGGGAAGAAATTCGGGGGGCTGTTTTTT.

The J gene is TRBJ2-5, the V gene TRBV9; D may match TRBD1 or TRBD2 (5 bases each). This CDR3 has 15 residues. The germline V gene encodes CDR1 SGDLS and CDR2 YYNGEE. The V end was cut by 0 bases, the J end by 2 bases, with 11 bases between. The CDR3 is CASSVGGRNQETQYF. CDR3 sequence (DNA): TGTGCCAGCAGCGTAGGGGGACGGAATCAAGAGACCCAGTACTTC.

This clonotype appeared a few times. The chain joins TRBV7-9 to TRBJ2-3; D is possibly TRBD1 (6 bases). Germline loops: CDR1 SEHNR, CDR2 FQNEAQ (reference sequence). This CDR3 is 17 amino acids long. The V end was cut by 4 bases, the J end by 4 bases, with 21 bases between. This CDR3 is CASSSEGAVSGADTQYF. The CDR3 region has the DNA TGTGCCAGCAGCTCAGAGGGAGCGGTATCAGGGGCAGATACGCAGTATTTT. Together with reference TRBV7-9 and TRBJ2-3, the CDR3 gives the full variable domain: DTGVSQNPRHKITKRGQNVTFRCDPISEHNRLYWYRQTLGQGPEFLTYFQNEAQLEKSRLLSDRFSAERPKGSFSTLEIQRTEQGDSAMYLCASSSEGAVSGADTQYFGPGTRLTVL.

The rearrangement links TRBV7-2 to TRBJ1-3; D unresolved. V lost 7 bases, J lost 3 bases, and 19 bases lay in between. The CDR3 length is 16 residues. Germline lookup yields CDR1 SGHTA and CDR2 FQGNSA. The CDR3 loop reads CASTLGSSLFGNTIYF. Here the CDR3 DNA reads TGTGCCAGCACCCTGGGGTCGAGTCTTTTTGGAAACACCATATATTTT.

This clonotype occurred a few times. J is TRBJ1-2 and V is TRBV5-1; unclear D gene. CDR1 is SGHRS and CDR2 is YFSETQ in the germline V gene. This CDR3 has 13 residues. The germline V and J ends were trimmed by 4 bases and 7 bases, with 14 bases remaining between them. The CDR3 protein is CASSPGGGRGYTF. As DNA, the CDR3 is TGCGCCAGCAGCCCCGGAGGAGGACGTGGCTACACCTTC.

For this clonotype: Germline and junction disagree at one end, which may indicate a read error. The rearrangement joins TRBV7-2 to TRBJ2-7; 10 nucleotides line up with TRBD2. Gene TRBJ2-5 matches the end of the DNA better, so the J call may be wrong. The CDR3 covers 14 residues. Germline V lookup: CDR1 SGHTA, CDR2 FQGNSA. The CDR3 DNA reads as TGTGACAGCAGCTTAGCGGGGGGTTTTGAGACCCAGTACTTC. Translated, it gives CDSSLAGGFETQYF.

This rearrangement joins TRBV9 to TRBJ1-2; D is possibly TRBD1 (6 bases). The germline gives CDR1 SGDLS, CDR2 YYNGEE. V shed 0 bases and J shed 3 bases, with 12 bases lying between them. This CDR3 comprises 15 residues. The CDR3 protein is CASSVGRGNYYGYTF. CDR3 coding DNA: TGTGCCAGCAGCGTAGGAAGGGGGAACTACTATGGCTACACCTTC.

The CDR3 sequence is CSANGAFSGRASPETQYF. CDR3 sequence (DNA): TGCAGTGCTAATGGAGCTTTTAGTGGGAGGGCCTCTCCAGAGACCCAGTACTTC. The rearrangement joins TRBV20-1 to TRBJ2-5; 7 nucleotides align to TRBD2. The CDR3 is made up of 18 amino acids. V gave up 4 bases and J gave up 4 bases; unmatched junction bases: 21. The germline gives CDR1 DFQATT, CDR2 SNEGSKA (reference sequence).

The chain uses TRBV2 and TRBJ1-1, with 8 positions matching TRBD1. Germline assignment: CDR1 SNHLY and CDR2 FYNNEI. V gave up 6 bases and J gave up 5 bases; unmatched junction bases: 11. The CDR3 runs 15 residues. The CDR3 region is CASSAERRTGTEAFF. The CDR3 coding sequence is TGTGCCAGCAGCGCAGAAAGACGGACAGGGACTGAAGCTTTCTTT.

As for this clonotype: A much larger clone sits a single nucleotide away, making a read error possible. This chain connects TRBV7-3 to TRBJ1-1, with TRBD1 matching over 9 bases. The germline V gene encodes CDR1 SGHTA and CDR2 FQGTGA. The CDR3 is 15 residues long. CDR3 residues: CPSSLTGGPNTEAFF. CDR3 sequence (DNA): TGTCCCAGCAGCTTAACAGGGGGCCCGAACACTGAAGCTTTCTTT.

This clonotype was counted only a few times. The chain couples TRBV5-4 to TRBJ2-6, with TRBD1 matching over 8 bases. V was pared by 1 base and J by 0 bases, with 3 bases of the junction left unmatched. CDR3 length: 17 amino acids. CDR1 is SGHNT and CDR2 is YYREEE in the germline V gene (reference sequence). The CDR3 reads CASSLQGAPSGANVLTF. CDR3 coding DNA: TGTGCCAGCAGCTTGCAGGGGGCTCCCTCTGGGGCCAACGTCCTGACTTTC.

The rearrangement joins TRBV20-1 to TRBJ2-2; D is uncertain. The V gene lost 8 bases and the J gene lost 6 bases, with 13 bases spanning the gap. The CDR3 contains 12 residues. Germline V CDR1 and CDR2: DFQATT, SNEGSKA (reference sequence). CDR3 nucleotides: TGCAGTACGATCATAGGGTCCGGGGAGCTGTTTTTT. This codes for CSTIIGSGELFF.